This T cell receptor (beta chain) was sequenced in a study of T-cell reconstitution after alpha-beta-depleted transplantation in children. Whole-study findings and limits: T cells produced anew were the main source of T-cell counts and diversity one year after transplant. Reportedly, only several hundred clones from non-depleted graft cells drove alpha-beta T-cell counts at about two months.

The CDR3 is 9 residues long, ends included. CDR1 is SGHKS and CDR2 is YYEKEE in the germline V gene (reference sequence). Library preparation (for TCRbeta) was performed with unique molecular identifiers. In TCRdb, the PCR reads were re-called with MiXCR into one record per CDR3 protein. The sample lists around 960,000 distinct CDR3 sequences, around 30% occurring once. In regard to this clonotype: Its antigen is not known. The CDR3 does not end in the conserved phenylalanine or tryptophan, so this is likely a read error. No DNA is shown, since the ends of the CDR3 on it are uncertain; the CDR3 is the one TCRdb lists.

V gene TRBV5-5 combines with J gene TRBJ2-4; the table's D gene call, TRBD1, was not cross checked with the DNA. This sequence originates from a boy younger than two who had a stem cell transplant for SCID, so the T cells may come from the graft donor. The material was PBMCs, mostly from graft donor cells, obtained 360 days after TCRalphabeta/CD19-depleted stem cell transplant. CDR3 in amino acids: CASSLAQGI.